Each of the 10 T cell receptor beta chains below was sequenced from the same sample in a study of control samples from healthy donors and cancer patients. Measured with immunoSEQ multiplex PCR; TCRdb has only the in-frame clones, and not every one. The profile shows around 130,000 clones, roughly 89% of them singletons. Sample: PBMCs. The receptors here all came from a man aged 45-60 years with head and neck cancer.

This clone appeared once. The J gene is TRBJ1-1, the V gene TRBV4-2, with D perhaps matching TRBD1 (6 bases). Germline V gene data show CDR1 as LGHNA and CDR2 as YNFKEQ. The V gene lost 1 base and the J gene lost 3 bases, with 12 bases spanning the gap. The CDR3 is 15 residues long. The CDR3 sequence is CASSQGDRSYTEAFF. The CDR3 nucleotides are TGTGCCAGCAGCCAAGGAGACAGGTCCTACACTGAAGCTTTCTTT.

This chain links TRBV4-2 with TRBJ2-1, with 11 bases matching TRBD2. With V trimmed by 4 bases and J by 7 bases, 6 bases remained unmatched. The germline CDR1 and CDR2 sequences are LGHNA and YNFKEQ. CDR3 size: 15 residues. The CDR3 bases are TGTGCCAGCAGCCTGGGACTAGCGGAAGGGAATGAGCAGTTCTTC. It yields the protein CASSLGLAEGNEQFF.

The rearrangement links TRBV7-3 to TRBJ2-2, with D perhaps TRBD2 (7 bases). Germline values: CDR1 SGHTA, CDR2 FQGTGA. The CDR3 contains 15 residues. Trimming pared 0 bases from V and 4 bases from J, leaving 9 bases between. CDR3 nucleotides: TGTGCCAGCAGCTTAACGGGGGGGGCCACCGGGGAGCTGTTTTTT. Amino acids: CASSLTGGATGELFF.

V gene TRBV4-2 combines with J gene TRBJ2-1; no firm D call. The CDR3 length is 13 residues. Germline-derived CDR1 and CDR2 are LGHNA and YNFKEQ. V lost 0 bases, J lost 2 bases, and 2 bases lay in between. The DNA for the CDR3 is TGTGCCAGCAGCCAAGATCCCTACAATGAGCAGTTCTTC. Protein product: CASSQDPYNEQFF.

This clone was seen once. The chain uses TRBV15 and TRBJ2-7; 12 bases match TRBD2. Germline assignment: CDR1 LNHNV and CDR2 YYDKDF (reference sequence). V dropped 1 base and J dropped 4; count of bases not matched to a gene: 5. The CDR3 has 16 residues. The CDR3 sequence: CATSRGPLAGGYEQYF. CDR3 DNA sequence: TGTGCCACCAGCAGAGGCCCTCTAGCGGGAGGGTACGAGCAGTACTTC.

The chain joins TRBV7-9 to TRBJ2-3; TRBD1 agrees at 8 bases. Germline lookup yields CDR1 SEHNR and CDR2 FQNEAQ (reference sequence). The CDR3 runs to 13 residues. The V gene end was trimmed by 5 bases and the J gene end by 4 bases; junction bases not matched to a gene: 2. The CDR3 sequence is CASSDRGPDTQYF. The CDR3 bases are TGTGCCAGCAGCGACAGGGGCCCAGATACGCAGTATTTT.

In DNA form, the CDR3 reads TGCGCCAGCAGCTTGCCAGGGGACTCTGGAAACACCATATATTTT. The encoded protein is CASSLPGDSGNTIYF. The genes are TRBV5-1 and TRBJ1-3; maybe TRBD1 (6 bases). V lost 1 base, J lost 0 bases, and 8 bases lay in between. Germline V gives CDR1 SGHRS, CDR2 YFSETQ. This CDR3 has 15 residues. The whole variable domain, filled in from reference TRBV5-1 and TRBJ1-3, reads KAGVTQTPRYLIKTRGQQVTLSCSPISGHRSVSWYQQTPGQGLQFLFEYFSETQRNKGNFPGRFSGRQFSNSRSEMNVSTLELGDSALYLCASSLPGDSGNTIYFGEGSWLTVV.

The chain joins TRBV28 to TRBJ1-5; D gene ambiguous. Deletions cut 4 bases from V and 5 bases from J, with 12 bases between. CDR1 and CDR2 (germline): MDHEN, SYDVKM. This CDR3 is 14 amino acids long. For the CDR3, the DNA is TGTGCCAGCAGTTCTTTGGGTGGGGATCAGCCCCAGCATTTT. This gives the protein CASSSLGGDQPQHF. Filled out from reference TRBV28 and TRBJ1-5, the complete variable domain reads DVKVTQSSRYLVKRTGEKVFLECVQDMDHENMFWYRQDPGLGLRLIYFSYDVKMKEKGDIPEGYSVSREKKERFSLILESASTNQTSMYLCASSSLGGDQPQHFGDGTRLSIL.

As for this clone: At one end the junction does not follow the germline gene, possibly because of a read error. This chain connects TRBV5-5 to TRBJ2-2; possibly TRBD2 for D (5 bases). The germline CDR1 and CDR2 sequences are SGHKS and YYEKEE (reference sequence). The CDR3 is 15 amino acids. CDR3: CASGLGATNTGELLF. CDR3 coding DNA: TGTGCCAGCGGGTTGGGAGCGACGAACACCGGGGAGCTGCTTTTT.

V usage is TRBV5-5 and J usage is TRBJ2-7; D uncertain. V was pared by 4 bases and J by 7 bases, with 15 bases between. The length of the CDR3 is 13 residues. In germline, CDR1 is SGHKS, CDR2 YYEKEE (reference sequence). The CDR3 reads CASSLGSLWEQYF. For the CDR3, the DNA is TGTGCCAGCAGCCTGGGGTCGCTTTGGGAGCAGTACTTC.